Reported below is one T cell receptor (beta chain). Its antigen is unidentified. The junction departs from germline at one end; a sequencing error may be responsible. A modified ARM-PCR protocol with three rounds of nested PCR amplified TCRbeta. TCRdb itself ran the multiplex PCR reads through MiXCR, one entry per CDR3 protein. The sample carries 85,000 or so distinct CDR3 sequences, more than 75% recorded once. The template was RNA from unsorted bulk tissue. More than 3 cm separated this lung sample from the edge of the tumor. This sample is part of a study of tumor and adjacent non-tumor tissue in lung cancer. Study conclusions and caveats: Tumor tissue had significantly higher TCR diversity than normal lung.

This TCR derives from a woman between 50 and 59 years old with non-small cell lung cancer. Material: distant non-tumor lung tissue.

CDR3 coding DNA: TGTGCCAGCAGCCCCGGCACGGCTAACATTGAAGCTTTCTTT. Translating it yields CASSPGTANIEAFF. The rearrangement links TRBV6-6 to TRBJ1-1; no clear D. Germline assignment: CDR1 MNHNY and CDR2 SVGAGI (reference sequence). The CDR3 runs to 14 residues.